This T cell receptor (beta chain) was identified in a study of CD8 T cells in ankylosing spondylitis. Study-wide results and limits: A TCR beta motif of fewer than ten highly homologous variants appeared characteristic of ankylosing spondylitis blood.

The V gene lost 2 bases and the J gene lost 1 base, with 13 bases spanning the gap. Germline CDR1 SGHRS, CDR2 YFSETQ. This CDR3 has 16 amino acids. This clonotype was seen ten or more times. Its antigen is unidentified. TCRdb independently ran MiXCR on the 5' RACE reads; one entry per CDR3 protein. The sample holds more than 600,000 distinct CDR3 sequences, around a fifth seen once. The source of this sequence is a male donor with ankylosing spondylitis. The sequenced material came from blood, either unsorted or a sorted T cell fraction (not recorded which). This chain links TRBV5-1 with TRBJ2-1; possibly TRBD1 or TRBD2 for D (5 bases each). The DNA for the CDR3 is TGCGCCAGCAGCTTAGCAGGGTCGGGGTCCTACAATGAGCAGTTCTTC. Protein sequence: CASSLAGSGSYNEQFF.